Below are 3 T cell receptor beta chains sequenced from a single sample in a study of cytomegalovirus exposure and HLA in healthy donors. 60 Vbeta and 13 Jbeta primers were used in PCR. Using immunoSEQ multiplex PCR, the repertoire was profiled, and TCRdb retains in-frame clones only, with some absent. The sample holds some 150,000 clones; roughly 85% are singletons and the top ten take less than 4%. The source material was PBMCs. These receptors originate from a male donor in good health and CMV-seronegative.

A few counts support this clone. DNA for the CDR3: TGTGCCAGCACCACAGGAGTTGGAAACACCATATATTTT. Its translation is CASTTGVGNTIYF. V gene TRBV27 combines with J gene TRBJ1-3; D may be TRBD1 (5 bases). Germline V gene lookup returns CDR1 MNHEY and CDR2 SMNVEV (reference sequence). The CDR3 loop spans 13 amino acids. V lost 7 bases and J 3 bases, leaving 10 bases between the germline ends.

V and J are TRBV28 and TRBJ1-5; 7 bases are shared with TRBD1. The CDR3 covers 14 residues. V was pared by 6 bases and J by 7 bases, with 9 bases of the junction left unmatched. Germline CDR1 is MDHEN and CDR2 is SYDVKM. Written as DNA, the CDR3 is TGTGCCAGCAGCTACGTACAGGGGAGGCAGCCCCAGCATTTT. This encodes CASSYVQGRQPQHF.

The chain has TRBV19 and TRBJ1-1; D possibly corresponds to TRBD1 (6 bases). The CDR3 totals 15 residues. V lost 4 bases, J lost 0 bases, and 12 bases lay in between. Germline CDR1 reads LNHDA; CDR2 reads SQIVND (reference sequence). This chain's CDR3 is CASSNSDSLNTEAFF. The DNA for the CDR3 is TGTGCCAGTAGTAACTCGGACAGCTTGAACACTGAAGCTTTCTTT.